The present entry profiles one T cell receptor beta chain with its context. Its antigen is as yet unknown. The CDR3 totals 16 residues. J lost 1 base, V lost 2 bases, and 1 base had no gene match. CDR1 MNHEY and CDR2 SMNVEV come from the germline V gene (reference sequence). The planned depth of sequencing spanned 1 in 200,000 to 1 in 1 million T cells. Sequenced by immunoSEQ multiplex PCR; TCRdb stores in-frame clones only, minus some. This table has fewer than 400,000 clones, roughly two thirds appearing once. This entry comes from a study of cytotoxic CD8 clonotypes in ibrutinib-treated CLL. Overall study results and limits: Stable or contracted on treatment, public clonotypes were also uncommon. Sustained-remission patients were sampled at one set of times and progressing patients at different ones.

The TCR originated in a human donor with chronic lymphocytic leukemia. The specimen was PBMCs, collected after 36 months of ibrutinib treatment. The gene calls are TRBV27 and TRBJ2-2; 10 bases match TRBD2. As DNA, the CDR3 is TGTGCCAGCAGTTTACTAGCGGGAGTGAACACCGGGGAGCTGTTTTTT. This gives the protein CASSLLAGVNTGELFF.